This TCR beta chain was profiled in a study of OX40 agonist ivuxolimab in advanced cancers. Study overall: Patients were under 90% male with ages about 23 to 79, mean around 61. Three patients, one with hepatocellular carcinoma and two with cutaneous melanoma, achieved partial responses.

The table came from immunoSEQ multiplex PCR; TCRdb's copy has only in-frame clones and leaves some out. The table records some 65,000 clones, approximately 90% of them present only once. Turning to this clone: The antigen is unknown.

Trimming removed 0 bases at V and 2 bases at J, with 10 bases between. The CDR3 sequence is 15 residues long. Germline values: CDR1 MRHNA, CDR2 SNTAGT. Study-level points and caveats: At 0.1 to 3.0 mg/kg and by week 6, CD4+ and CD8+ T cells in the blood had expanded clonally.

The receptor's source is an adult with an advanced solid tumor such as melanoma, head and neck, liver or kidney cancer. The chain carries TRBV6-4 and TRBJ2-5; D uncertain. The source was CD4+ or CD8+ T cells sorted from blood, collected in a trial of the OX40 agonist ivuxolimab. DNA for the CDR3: TGTGCCAGCAGTGACTCGATCAGGATACAAGAGACCCAGTACTTC. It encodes CASSDSIRIQETQYF.